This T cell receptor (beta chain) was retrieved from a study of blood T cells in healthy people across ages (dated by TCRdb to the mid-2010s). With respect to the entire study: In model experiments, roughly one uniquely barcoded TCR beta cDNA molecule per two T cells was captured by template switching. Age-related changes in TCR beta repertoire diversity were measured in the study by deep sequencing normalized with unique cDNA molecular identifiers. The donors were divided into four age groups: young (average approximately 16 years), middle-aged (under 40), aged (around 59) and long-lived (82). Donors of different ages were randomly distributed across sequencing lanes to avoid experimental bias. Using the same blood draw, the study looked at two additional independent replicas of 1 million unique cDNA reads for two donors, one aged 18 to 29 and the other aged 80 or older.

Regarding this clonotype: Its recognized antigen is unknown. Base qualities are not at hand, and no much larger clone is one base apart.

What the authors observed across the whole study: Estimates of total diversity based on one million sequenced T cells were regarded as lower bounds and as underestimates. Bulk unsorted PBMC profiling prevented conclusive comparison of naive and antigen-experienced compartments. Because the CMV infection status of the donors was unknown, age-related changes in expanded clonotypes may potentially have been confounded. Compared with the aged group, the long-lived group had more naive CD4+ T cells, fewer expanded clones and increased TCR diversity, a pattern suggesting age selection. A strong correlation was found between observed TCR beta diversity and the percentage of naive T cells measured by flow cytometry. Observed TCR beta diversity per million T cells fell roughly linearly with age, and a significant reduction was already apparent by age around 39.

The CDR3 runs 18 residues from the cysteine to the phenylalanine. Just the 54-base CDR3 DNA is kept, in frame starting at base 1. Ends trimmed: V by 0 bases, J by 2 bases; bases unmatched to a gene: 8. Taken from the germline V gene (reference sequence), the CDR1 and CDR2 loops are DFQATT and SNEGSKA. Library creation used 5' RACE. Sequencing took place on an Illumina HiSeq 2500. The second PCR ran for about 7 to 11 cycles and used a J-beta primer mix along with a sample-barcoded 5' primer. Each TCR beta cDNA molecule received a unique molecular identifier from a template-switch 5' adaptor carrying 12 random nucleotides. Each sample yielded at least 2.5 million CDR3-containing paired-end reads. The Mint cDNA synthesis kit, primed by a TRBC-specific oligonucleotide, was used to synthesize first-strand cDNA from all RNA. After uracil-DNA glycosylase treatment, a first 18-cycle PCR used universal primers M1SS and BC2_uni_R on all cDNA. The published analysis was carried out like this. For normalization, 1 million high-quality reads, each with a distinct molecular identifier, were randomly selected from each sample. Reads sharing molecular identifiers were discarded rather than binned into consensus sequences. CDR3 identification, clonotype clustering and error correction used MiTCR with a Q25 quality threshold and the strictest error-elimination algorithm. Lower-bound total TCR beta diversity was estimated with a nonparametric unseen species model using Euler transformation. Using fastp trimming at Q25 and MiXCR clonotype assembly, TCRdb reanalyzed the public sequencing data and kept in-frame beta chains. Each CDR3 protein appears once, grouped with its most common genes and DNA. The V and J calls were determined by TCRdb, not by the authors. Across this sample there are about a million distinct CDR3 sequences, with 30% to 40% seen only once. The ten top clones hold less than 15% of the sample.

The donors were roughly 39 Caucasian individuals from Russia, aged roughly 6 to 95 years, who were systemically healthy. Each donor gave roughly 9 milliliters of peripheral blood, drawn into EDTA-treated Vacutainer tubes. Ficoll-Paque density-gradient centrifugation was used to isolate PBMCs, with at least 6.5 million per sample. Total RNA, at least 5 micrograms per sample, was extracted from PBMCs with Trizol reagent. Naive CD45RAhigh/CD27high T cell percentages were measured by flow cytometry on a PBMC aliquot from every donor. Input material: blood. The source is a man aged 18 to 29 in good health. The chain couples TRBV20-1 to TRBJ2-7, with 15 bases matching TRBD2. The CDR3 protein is CSARDRKGLAGGTYEQYF. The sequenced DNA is TGCAGTGCTAGAGACCGGAAGGGACTAGCGGGGGGAACCTACGAGCAGTACTTC.